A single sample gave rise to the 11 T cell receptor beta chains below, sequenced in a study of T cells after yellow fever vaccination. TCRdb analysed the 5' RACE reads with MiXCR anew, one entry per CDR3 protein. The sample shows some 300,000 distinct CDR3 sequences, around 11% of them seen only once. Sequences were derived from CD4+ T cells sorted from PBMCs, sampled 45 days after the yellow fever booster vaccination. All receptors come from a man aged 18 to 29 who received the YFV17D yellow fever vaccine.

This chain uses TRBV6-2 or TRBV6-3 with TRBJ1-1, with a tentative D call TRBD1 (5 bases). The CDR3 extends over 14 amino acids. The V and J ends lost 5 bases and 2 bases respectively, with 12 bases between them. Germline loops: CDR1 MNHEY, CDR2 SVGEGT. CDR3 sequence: CASSRGTANTEAFF. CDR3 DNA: TGTGCCAGCAGTCGAGGGACCGCCAACACTGAAGCTTTCTTT.

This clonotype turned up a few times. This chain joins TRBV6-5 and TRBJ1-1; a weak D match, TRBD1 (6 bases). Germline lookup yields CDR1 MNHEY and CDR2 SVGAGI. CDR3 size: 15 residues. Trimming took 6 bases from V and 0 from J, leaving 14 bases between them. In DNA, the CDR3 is TGTGCCAGCAGCAAAACAGGGAACTTGAACACTGAAGCTTTCTTT. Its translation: CASSKTGNLNTEAFF.

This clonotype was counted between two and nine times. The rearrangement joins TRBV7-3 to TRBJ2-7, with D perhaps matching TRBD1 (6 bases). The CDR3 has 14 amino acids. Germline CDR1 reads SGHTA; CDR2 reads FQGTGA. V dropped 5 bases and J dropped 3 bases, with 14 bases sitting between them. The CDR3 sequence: CASSVNRESYEQYV. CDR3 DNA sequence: TGTGCCAGCAGCGTTAACAGGGAAAGCTACGAGCAGTACGTC.

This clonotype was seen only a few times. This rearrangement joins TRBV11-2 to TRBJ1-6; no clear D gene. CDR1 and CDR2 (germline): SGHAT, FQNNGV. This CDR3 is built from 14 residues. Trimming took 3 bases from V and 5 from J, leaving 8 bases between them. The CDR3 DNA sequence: TGTGCCAGCAGCTTGTCGGTGCATAATTCACCCCTCCACTTT. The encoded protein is CASSLSVHNSPLHF.

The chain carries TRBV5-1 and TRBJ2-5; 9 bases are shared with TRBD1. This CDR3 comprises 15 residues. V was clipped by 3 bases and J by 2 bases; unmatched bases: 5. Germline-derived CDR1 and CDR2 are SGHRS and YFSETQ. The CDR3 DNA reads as TGCGCCAGCAGCTCGATCGGGACAGGGCAAGAGACCCAGTACTTC. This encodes CASSSIGTGQETQYF.

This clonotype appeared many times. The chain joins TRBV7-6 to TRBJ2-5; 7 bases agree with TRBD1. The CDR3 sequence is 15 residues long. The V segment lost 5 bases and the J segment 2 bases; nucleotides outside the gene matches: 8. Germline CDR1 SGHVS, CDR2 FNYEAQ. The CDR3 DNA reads TGTGCCAGCAGCAAGACAGGGCCCGCTCAAGAGACCCAGTACTTC. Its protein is CASSKTGPAQETQYF.

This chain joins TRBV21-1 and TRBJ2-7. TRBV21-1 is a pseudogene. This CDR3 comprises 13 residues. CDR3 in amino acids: CASSKISQLEQYV. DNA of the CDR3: TGTGCCAGCAGCAAAATCTCGCAGCTCGAGCAGTACGTC.

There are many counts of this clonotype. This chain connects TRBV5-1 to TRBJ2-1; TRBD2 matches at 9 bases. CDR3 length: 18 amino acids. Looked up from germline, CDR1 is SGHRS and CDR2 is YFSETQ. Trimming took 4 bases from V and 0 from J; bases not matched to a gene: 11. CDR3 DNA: TGCGCCAGCAGCCCGACGATGATAGCGGGGGCCTCCTACAATGAGCAGTTCTTC. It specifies CASSPTMIAGASYNEQFF.

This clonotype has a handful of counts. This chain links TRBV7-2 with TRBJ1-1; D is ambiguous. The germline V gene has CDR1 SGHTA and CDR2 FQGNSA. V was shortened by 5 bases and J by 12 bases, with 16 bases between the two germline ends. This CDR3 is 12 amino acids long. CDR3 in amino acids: CASSIARAITFF. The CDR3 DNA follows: TGTGCCAGCAGCATCGCCCGGGCCATTACTTTCTTT.

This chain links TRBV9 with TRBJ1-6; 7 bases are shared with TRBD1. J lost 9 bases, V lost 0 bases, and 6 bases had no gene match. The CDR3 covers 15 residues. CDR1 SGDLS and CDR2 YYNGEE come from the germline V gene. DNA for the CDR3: TGTGCCAGCAGCGTAGGAGTAGGGGGCGGTTCACCCCTCCACTTT. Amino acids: CASSVGVGGGSPLHF.

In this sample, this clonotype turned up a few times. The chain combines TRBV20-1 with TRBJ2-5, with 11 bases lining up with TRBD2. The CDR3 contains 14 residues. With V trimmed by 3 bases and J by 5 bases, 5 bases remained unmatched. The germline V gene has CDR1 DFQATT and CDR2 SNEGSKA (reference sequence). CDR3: CSASSGGVSETQYF. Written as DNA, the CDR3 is TGCAGTGCTAGTAGCGGGGGGGTTAGTGAGACCCAGTACTTC.